The 20 T cell receptor beta chains reported below all come from one sample, sequenced in a study of blood T cell repertoires in COVID-19. Assay used: immunoSEQ multiplex PCR; TCRdb lists only in-frame clones, some missing. The table shows about 160,000 clones, with over 75% occurring only once. Input material: PBMCs or T cells enriched from blood (not recorded which). The receptors here all came from a woman aged 35 to 49 with acute COVID-19.

This clone was detected a few times. The V and J genes are TRBV6-2 or TRBV6-3 and TRBJ2-7, with TRBD2 matching over 9 bases. Trimming removed 2 bases from V and 1 base from J; junction bases left unmatched: 3. Per germline, CDR1 MNHEY and CDR2 SVGEGT. This CDR3 spans 15 amino acids. The CDR3 DNA reads as TGTGCCAGCAGTTACGAGACTAGCGGATCCTACGAGCAGTACTTC. This translates into CASSYETSGSYEQYF.

The chain joins TRBV7-9 to TRBJ1-2, with D possibly matching TRBD1 (5 bases). Germline loops: CDR1 SEHNR, CDR2 FQNEAQ (reference sequence). This CDR3 has 13 amino acids. The germline V and J ends were trimmed by 1 base and 5 bases, with 8 bases remaining between them. Here the CDR3 DNA reads TGTGCCAGCAGCTTAGTACAGGATTATGGCTACACCTTC. Translation gives CASSLVQDYGYTF.

The chain is built from TRBV21-1 and TRBJ2-1; the D call TRBD2 from the table was never checked on the DNA. TRBV21-1 is designated a pseudogene. The CDR3 totals 22 residues. CDR3 amino acids: CASSKVEAGGYSGRAGYNEQFF. For the CDR3, the DNA is TGTGCCAGCAGCAAAGTGGAGGCGGGTGGATATAGCGGGAGGGCCGGCTACAATGAGCAGTTCTTC.

This clone was seen a few times. This chain links TRBV6-1 with TRBJ1-4; 8 nucleotides align to TRBD1. The CDR3 runs to 19 residues. J gave up 5 bases and V 0 bases, and 14 bases lay outside the gene matches. Germline CDR1 and CDR2: MNHNS and SASEGT. The CDR3 loop reads CASSEAWTGMWERNEKLFF. DNA for the CDR3: TGTGCCAGCAGTGAAGCGTGGACAGGGATGTGGGAGAGGAATGAAAAACTGTTTTTT.

This clone was seen only once. J is TRBJ2-7 and V is TRBV6-5, with a tentative D call TRBD2 (5 bases). Germline values: CDR1 MNHEY, CDR2 SVGAGI. The CDR3 is 15 amino acids. V lost 4 bases to trimming and J lost 1 base, with 14 bases between them. For the CDR3, the DNA is TGTGCCAGCAGTTTGGCAAGCGGACCTTCCTACGAGCAGTACTTC. It encodes CASSLASGPSYEQYF.

The rearrangement uses TRBV6-2 or TRBV6-3 and TRBJ2-7; 13 bases map to TRBD2. CDR1 and CDR2 from the germline V gene are MNHEY and SVGEGT. There are 16 residues in the CDR3. V lost 6 bases, J lost 7 bases, and 12 bases stayed unmatched. CDR3 protein: CASSPGTSGIRLEQYF. CDR3 nucleotide sequence: TGTGCCAGCAGCCCTGGGACTAGCGGGATTAGGCTGGAGCAGTACTTC.

J is TRBJ1-1 and V is TRBV2; D not certain. From germline, CDR1 is SNHLY and CDR2 FYNNEI. Trimming left V 9 bases short and J 8 bases short, with 19 bases between. The CDR3 runs to 13 residues. CDR3 sequence reads: CASRVQRGWEAFF. CDR3 bases: TGTGCCAGTAGGGTACAGAGAGGGTGGGAAGCTTTCTTT.

The rearrangement uses TRBV6-5 and TRBJ1-2, with 7 bases aligning to TRBD1. The CDR3 has 13 amino acids. Germline V gene data show CDR1 as MNHEY and CDR2 as SVGAGI. Trimming at V came to 2 bases and at J to 14 bases, leaving 11 bases not matched to a gene. The CDR3 sequence: CASSYNRDSPSTF. For the CDR3, the DNA is TGTGCCAGCAGTTACAACCGGGACAGTCCCTCTACCTTC.

This rearrangement joins TRBV4-1 to TRBJ2-4, with D maybe TRBD1 (5 bases). Germline CDR1 MGHRA, CDR2 YSYEKL. Between the trimmed V and J ends, which lost 1 base and 0 bases, there was a span of 13 bases. The CDR3 is made up of 17 amino acids. The chain's CDR3 is CASSQAPTAIAKNIQYF. CDR3 DNA: TGCGCCAGCAGCCAAGCCCCGACAGCTATAGCCAAAAACATTCAGTACTTC.

The rearrangement uses TRBV24-1 and TRBJ2-1; 9 positions agree with TRBD2. CDR1 KGHDR and CDR2 SFDVKD come from the germline V gene. The trim removed 2 bases at V and 4 bases at J, leaving 5 bases unmatched. The CDR3 runs 16 residues. CDR3 protein: CATSDSASGNYNEQFF. The CDR3 nucleotides read TGTGCCACCAGTGATTCCGCTAGCGGGAATTACAATGAGCAGTTCTTC.

J is TRBJ2-1 and V is TRBV30; 7 positions agree with TRBD2. The CDR3 runs to 13 residues. J gave up 5 bases and V 4 bases, and 5 bases lay outside the gene matches. Germline V gene lookup returns CDR1 GTSNPN and CDR2 SVGIG (reference sequence). CDR3 DNA: TGTGCCTGGATTTGGGGGGGTCACAATGAGCAGTTCTTC. Translating gives CAWIWGGHNEQFF. The variable domain in full, completed from reference TRBV30 and TRBJ2-1, reads SQTIHQWPATLVQPVGSPLSLECTVEGTSNPNLYWYRQAAGRGLQLLFYSVGIGQISSEVPQNLSASRPQDRQFILSSKKLLLSDSGFYLCAWIWGGHNEQFFGPGTRLTVL.

CDR3 amino acids: CASSLSPPNTQYF. The CDR3 bases are TGTGCCAGCAGCTTATCTCCCCCTAATACGCAGTATTTT. The chain links TRBV11-3 to TRBJ2-3, with D hard to call. The CDR3 contains 13 residues. The V end lost 2 bases, the J end lost 7 bases, and 10 bases lay between the germline ends. Looked up from germline, CDR1 is SGHNT and CDR2 is YENEEA.

The genes are TRBV12-3 or TRBV12-4 and TRBJ2-7; a weak D match, TRBD1 (5 bases). CDR3 size: 13 residues. V was cut by 1 base and J by 10 bases, with 14 bases left in between. The CDR3 sequence: CASSLGVGASQYF. Here the CDR3 DNA reads TGTGCCAGCAGTTTAGGGGTTGGGGCTTCTCAGTACTTC.

This clone was picked up a small number of times. The chain combines TRBV28 with TRBJ2-2, with 7 bases identical to TRBD1. Losses at the gene ends were 4 bases for V and 7 bases for J; bases not matched to a gene: 6. Per germline, CDR1 MDHEN and CDR2 SYDVKM. The CDR3 runs to 14 residues. CDR3 in amino acids: CASSSTGVNGELFF. Written as DNA, the CDR3 is TGTGCCAGCAGTTCAACAGGGGTTAACGGGGAGCTGTTTTTT.

The genes are TRBV4-1 and TRBJ2-1; D call uncertain. V lost 4 bases, J lost 0 bases, and 7 bases lay in between. CDR1 MGHRA and CDR2 YSYEKL come from the germline V gene. The CDR3 is 14 residues long. CDR3 DNA: TGCGCCAGCAGCCCTCCTAGCTCCTACAATGAGCAGTTCTTC. Amino acid sequence: CASSPPSSYNEQFF.

The V call is TRBV19, the J call TRBJ2-7; possibly TRBD2 for D (6 bases). CDR3 length equals 20 residues. Germline V gene lookup returns CDR1 LNHDA and CDR2 SQIVND (reference sequence). V lost 0 bases, J lost 5 bases, and 29 bases lay in between. CDR3 coding DNA: TGTGCCAGTAGTATAGAACGAGCCGGGTCGTTAACCGGGAGTGAGAACGAGCAGTACGTC. Translating it yields CASSIERAGSLTGSENEQYV.

The CDR3 reads CASSVGRTTYEQYF. CDR3 sequence (DNA): TGTGCCAGCAGCGTAGGACGGACTACCTACGAGCAGTACTTC. The gene calls are TRBV9 and TRBJ2-7, with D perhaps matching TRBD2 (6 bases). The V gene's germline CDR1 is SGDLS and CDR2 YYNGEE. This CDR3 has 14 residues. The V and J ends lost 0 bases and 2 bases respectively, with 9 bases between them.

The rearrangement links TRBV10-2 to TRBJ2-1, with D hard to call. Trimming removed 3 bases at V and 8 bases at J, with 5 bases between. The length of the CDR3 is 11 residues. The germline CDR1 and CDR2 sequences are WSHSY and SAAADI. This CDR3 reads CASSERDEQFF. The DNA of the CDR3 is TGCGCCAGCAGTGAAAGAGATGAGCAGTTCTTC.

The V and J genes are TRBV5-5 and TRBJ1-2; 9 bases map to TRBD1. V was clipped by 4 bases and J by 8 bases; unmatched bases: 12. Germline CDR1 is SGHKS and CDR2 is YYEKEE (reference sequence). The CDR3 runs 15 residues. The CDR3 spells CASSPRTGEVVGYTF. The CDR3 DNA sequence: TGTGCCAGCAGCCCCAGGACAGGGGAAGTAGTCGGCTACACCTTC. The entire variable domain, with the rest obtained from reference TRBV5-5 and TRBJ1-2, is as follows: DAGVTQSPTHLIKTRGQQVTLRCSPISGHKSVSWYQQVLGQGPQFIFQYYEKEERGRGNFPDRFSARQFPNYSSELNVNALLLGDSALYLCASSPRTGEVVGYTFGSGTRLTVV.

V usage is TRBV5-6 and J usage is TRBJ2-6, with 14 nucleotides matching TRBD2. This CDR3 is 18 amino acids long. Germline lookup yields CDR1 SGHDT and CDR2 YYEEEE. V shed 4 bases, J shed 2 bases, and the junction held 5 bases outside the gene matches. DNA for the CDR3: TGTGCCAGCAGCCTCGGACTAGCGGGAGGAGCTGGGGCCAACGTCCTGACTTTC. It specifies CASSLGLAGGAGANVLTF.